The rows below give T cell receptor beta chains drawn from one sample of a study of identical twins. In TCRdb, the 5' RACE reads were re-called with MiXCR into one record per CDR3 protein. The sample holds a few hundred thousand distinct CDR3 sequences, more than 9% seen once. This sample was shared with a second study, whose subject was yellow fever vaccine responses in identical twins.

The sample consisted of PBMCs. These receptors were obtained from a woman between 18 and 29 years old in good health. Both conserved end residues are part of each CDR3. The order of the fields is V gene, clone size, D gene, J gene, CDR3 DNA, CDR3 protein. A D gene is named only where the DNA matches it firmly. Size values are once, few and many counts, or a class for expanded clones, and some rows have none.

v_call: TRBV5-1
clone_size: .
d_call: .
j_call: TRBJ2-1
cdr3_nt: TGCGCCAGCAGCCAACAACCGGACACAACCCAGTTCTTC
cdr3_aa: CASSQQPDTTQFF

v_call: TRBV4-3
clone_size: many
d_call: TRBD1
j_call: TRBJ2-7
cdr3_nt: TGCGCCAGCAGCCAGGCCCGGACAGGGACGTACGAGCAGTACTTC
cdr3_aa: CASSQARTGTYEQYF

v_call: TRBV6-2/TRBV6-3
clone_size: many
d_call: .
j_call: TRBJ2-1
cdr3_nt: TGTGCCAGCAGTCCCACCTGGGGGAGAATCAATGAGCAGTTCTTC
cdr3_aa: CASSPTWGRINEQFF

v_call: TRBV3-1
clone_size: .
d_call: TRBD1
j_call: TRBJ1-4
cdr3_nt: TGTGCCAGCAGCCCCGGCGGACAGGGAAATGAAAAACTGTTTTTT
cdr3_aa: CASSPGGQGNEKLFF

v_call: TRBV18
clone_size: few
d_call: TRBD1
j_call: TRBJ2-7
cdr3_nt: TGTGCCAGCTCACCGGGGGACAGTAGGGTAGAGCAGTACTTC
cdr3_aa: CASSPGDSRVEQYF

v_call: TRBV18
clone_size: few
d_call: .
j_call: TRBJ2-7
cdr3_nt: TGTGCCAGCTCACCTAACAAGGATGGCGAGCAGTACTTC
cdr3_aa: CASSPNKDGEQYF

v_call: TRBV25-1
clone_size: few
d_call: .
j_call: TRBJ2-7
cdr3_nt: TGTGCCAGCAGTGAAACAGGGTTAGGGTCCGGCGAGCAGTACTTC
cdr3_aa: CASSETGLGSGEQYF

v_call: TRBV4-1
clone_size: .
d_call: .
j_call: TRBJ2-7
cdr3_nt: TGCGCCAGCAGCCAAGTTCAGGGAACCAACTACGAGCAGTACTTC
cdr3_aa: CASSQVQGTNYEQYF

v_call: TRBV6-2/TRBV6-3
clone_size: many
d_call: .
j_call: TRBJ2-1
cdr3_nt: TGTGCCAGCAGCGAAGGAGGGGCCTTCTCCTACAATGAGCAGTTCTTC
cdr3_aa: CASSEGGAFSYNEQFF

v_call: TRBV28
clone_size: .
d_call: TRBD2
j_call: TRBJ2-1
cdr3_nt: TGTGCCAGCAGTCCCCCGGGACTACCCGTCCATGAGCAGTTCTTC
cdr3_aa: CASSPPGLPVHEQFF

v_call: TRBV29-1
clone_size: few
d_call: .
j_call: TRBJ2-1
cdr3_nt: TGCAGCGTTCGTAAAGGGGGTGGAATTTTCTACAATGAGCAGTTCTTC
cdr3_aa: CSVRKGGGIFYNEQFF

v_call: TRBV10-2
clone_size: .
d_call: TRBD2
j_call: TRBJ2-7
cdr3_nt: TGCGCCAGCAGTGATCGCGGGAGGATCTCCTACGAGCAGTACTTC
cdr3_aa: CASSDRGRISYEQYF

v_call: TRBV12-3/TRBV12-4
clone_size: many
d_call: .
j_call: TRBJ2-7
cdr3_nt: TGTGCCAGCAGTTCCCTATACCACGAGCAGTACTTC
cdr3_aa: CASSSLYHEQYF

v_call: TRBV20-1
clone_size: few
d_call: .
j_call: TRBJ1-6
cdr3_nt: TGCAGTGCTACCCCCGCCGGACAGCTTTATAATTCACCCCTCCACTTT
cdr3_aa: CSATPAGQLYNSPLHF

v_call: TRBV28
clone_size: few
d_call: .
j_call: TRBJ1-5
cdr3_nt: TGTGCCAGCAGTCGTACTTCCTATCAGCCCCAGCATTTT
cdr3_aa: CASSRTSYQPQHF

v_call: TRBV20-1
clone_size: .
d_call: TRBD2
j_call: TRBJ2-7
cdr3_nt: TGCAGTGCTAGAGAGCTAGCGGGAGTCGAGCAGTACTTC
cdr3_aa: CSARELAGVEQYF

v_call: TRBV12-3/TRBV12-4
clone_size: many
d_call: TRBD1
j_call: TRBJ1-6
cdr3_nt: TGTGCCAGCAGTCCAAGTCTCGGACAGGGGGCAATCATCGCACCCCTCCACTTT
cdr3_aa: CASSPSLGQGAIIAPLHF

v_call: TRBV2
clone_size: .
d_call: .
j_call: TRBJ2-5
cdr3_nt: TGTGCCAGCATGGCTAGCCATATACAAGAGACCCAGTACTTC
cdr3_aa: CASMASHIQETQYF

v_call: TRBV5-6
clone_size: few
d_call: .
j_call: TRBJ2-1
cdr3_nt: TGTGCCAGCAGCTTCCCAGTTCACAATGAGCAGTTCTTC
cdr3_aa: CASSFPVHNEQFF

v_call: TRBV19
clone_size: .
d_call: .
j_call: TRBJ1-1
cdr3_nt: TGTGCCAGTAGAAGGGAAGGAGGACAGTCCTATGAAGCTTTCTTT
cdr3_aa: CASRREGGQSYEAFF

v_call: TRBV20-1
clone_size: .
d_call: .
j_call: TRBJ2-7
cdr3_nt: TGCAGTGCCCTTCCTAGTGTTGCCTACGAGCAGTACTTC
cdr3_aa: CSALPSVAYEQYF

v_call: TRBV2
clone_size: .
d_call: .
j_call: TRBJ2-2
cdr3_nt: TGTGCCAGCACCCAGATAGGGGTCGGGGAGCTGTTTTTT
cdr3_aa: CASTQIGVGELFF

v_call: TRBV5-5
clone_size: .
d_call: .
j_call: TRBJ1-3
cdr3_nt: TGTGCCAGCAGCTTGGTATTCGGGGGGGCATCTGGAAACACCATATATTTT
cdr3_aa: CASSLVFGGASGNTIYF

v_call: TRBV3-1
clone_size: few
d_call: TRBD1
j_call: TRBJ2-2
cdr3_nt: TGTGCCAGCAGCTCCCGGGACAGGCGAACCGGGGAGCTGTTTTTT
cdr3_aa: CASSSRDRRTGELFF

v_call: TRBV18
clone_size: few
d_call: .
j_call: TRBJ1-1
cdr3_nt: TGTGCCAGCTCACTTCCCGGAACCGAAGTAGCTTTCTTT
cdr3_aa: CASSLPGTEVAFF

v_call: TRBV29-1
clone_size: many
d_call: .
j_call: TRBJ1-4
cdr3_nt: TGCAGCGTTGGGGGAACAGGGTCACGTGAAAAACTGTTTTTT
cdr3_aa: CSVGGTGSREKLFF